The rows below give T cell receptor beta chains drawn from one sample of a study of blood T cell repertoires in COVID-19. Produced via immunoSEQ multiplex PCR; TCRdb's table is partial and in-frame only. The profile shows about 130,000 clones, more than 80% of them singletons. Sequences were obtained from peripheral blood. The source of these receptors is a human donor in a cohort sampled during active COVID-19. Each CDR3 is given with its conserved first and last residue. A D gene is named only where the DNA matches it firmly. Rows may omit the clone size; those that give it use once, few, many or a size class.

size	D	V	J	CDR3	DNA
-	TRBD1	TRBV7-2	TRBJ2-5	CASSASGGQGKETQYF	TGTGCCAGCAGCGCCTCGGGGGGACAGGGGAAAGAGACCCAGTACTTC
once	-	TRBV3-1/TRBV3-2	TRBJ1-4	CASSHQAVNEKLFF	TGTGCCAGCAGCCATCAAGCTGTCAATGAAAAACTGTTTTTT
-	-	TRBV12-3/TRBV12-4	TRBJ2-1	CASSYNNEQFF	TGTGCCAGCAGTTATAACAATGAGCAGTTCTTC
once	-	TRBV9	TRBJ2-2	CASSRVGRANTGELFF	TGTGCCAGCAGCAGAGTTGGCCGGGCGAACACCGGGGAGCTGTTTTTT
-	-	TRBV25-1	TRBJ2-4	CYPLPRASRDLAKNIQYF	TGTTACCCCCTTCCCCGGGCTAGCAGAGACCTAGCCAAAAACATTCAGTACTTC
-	-	TRBV4-3	TRBJ1-2	CASSQGGGNDYGYTF	TGCGCCAGCAGCCAAGGGGGGGGGAACGACTATGGCTACACCTTC
once	-	TRBV7-7	TRBJ2-1	CASSPITGSEQFF	TGTGCCAGCAGCCCCATTACAGGGTCTGAGCAGTTCTTC
-	TRBD2	TRBV7-6	TRBJ2-2	CASSLVGGSGNTGELFF	TGTGCCAGCAGCTTAGTGGGCGGGAGTGGCAACACCGGGGAGCTGTTTTTT
-	-	TRBV5-1	TRBJ2-5	CASSPRRGSSQETQYF	TGCGCCAGCAGCCCAAGAAGGGGGTCTAGCCAAGAGACCCAGTACTTC
few	TRBD2	TRBV7-8	TRBJ2-1	CASSLVSGGAVNEQFF	TGTGCCAGCAGCTTAGTTAGCGGGGGGGCTGTCAATGAGCAGTTCTTC
-	-	TRBV7-2	TRBJ2-7	CASSLGLLGGGTYEQYF	TGTGCCAGCAGCTTAGGTCTTTTAGGGGGGGGGACCTACGAGCAGTACTTC